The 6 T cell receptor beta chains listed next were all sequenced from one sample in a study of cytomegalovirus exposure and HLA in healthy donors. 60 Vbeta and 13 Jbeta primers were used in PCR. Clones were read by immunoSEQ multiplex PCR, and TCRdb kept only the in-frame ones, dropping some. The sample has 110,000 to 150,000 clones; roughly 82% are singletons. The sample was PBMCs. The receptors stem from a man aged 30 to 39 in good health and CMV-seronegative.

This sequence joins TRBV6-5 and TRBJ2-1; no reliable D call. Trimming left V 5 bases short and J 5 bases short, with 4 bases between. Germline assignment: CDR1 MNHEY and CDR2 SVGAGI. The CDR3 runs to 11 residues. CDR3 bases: TGTGCCAGCAGTCAAAACAATGAGCAGTTCTTC. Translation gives CASSQNNEQFF.

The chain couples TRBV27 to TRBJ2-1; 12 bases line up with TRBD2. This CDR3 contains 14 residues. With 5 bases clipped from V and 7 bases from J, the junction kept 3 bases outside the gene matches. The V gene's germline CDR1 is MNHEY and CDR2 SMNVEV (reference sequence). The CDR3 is CASSMTSGGNEQFF. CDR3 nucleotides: TGTGCCAGCAGTATGACTAGCGGGGGTAATGAGCAGTTCTTC.

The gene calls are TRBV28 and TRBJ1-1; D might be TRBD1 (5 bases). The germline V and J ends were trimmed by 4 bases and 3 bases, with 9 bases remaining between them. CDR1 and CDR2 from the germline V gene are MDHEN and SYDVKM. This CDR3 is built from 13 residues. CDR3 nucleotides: TGTGCCAGCAGTTATCAGGGTGACACTGAAGCTTTCTTT. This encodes CASSYQGDTEAFF.

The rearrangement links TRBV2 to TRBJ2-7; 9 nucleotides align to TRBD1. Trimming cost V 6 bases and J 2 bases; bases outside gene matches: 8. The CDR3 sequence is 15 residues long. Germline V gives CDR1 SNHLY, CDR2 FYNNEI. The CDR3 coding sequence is TGTGCCAGCAGGAACCGACAGGGGGGGGCCTACGAGCAGTACTTC. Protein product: CASRNRQGGAYEQYF.

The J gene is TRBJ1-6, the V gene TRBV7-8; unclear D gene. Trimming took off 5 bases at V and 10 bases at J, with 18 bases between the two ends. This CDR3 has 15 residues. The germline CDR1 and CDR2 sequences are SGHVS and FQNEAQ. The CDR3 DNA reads TGTGCCAGCAGCCCTAGTGTCCCCAACGCCTCACCCCTCCACTTT. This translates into CASSPSVPNASPLHF. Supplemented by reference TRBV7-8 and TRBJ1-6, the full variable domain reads GAGVSQSPRYKVAKRGQDVALRCDPISGHVSLFWYQQALGQGPEFLTYFQNEAQLDKSGLPSDRFFAERPEGSVSTLKIQRTQQEDSAVYLCASSPSVPNASPLHFGNGTRLTVT.

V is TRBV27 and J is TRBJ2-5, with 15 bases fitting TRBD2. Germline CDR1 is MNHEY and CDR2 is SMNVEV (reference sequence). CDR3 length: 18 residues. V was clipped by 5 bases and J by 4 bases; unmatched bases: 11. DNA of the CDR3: TGTGCCAGCAGTCCCGGACTAGCGGGAGGGCCTCGTAGAGAGACCCAGTACTTC. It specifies CASSPGLAGGPRRETQYF.